This T cell receptor beta chain was documented in a study of T cells in Graves' hyperthyroidism and ophthalmopathy. Study-wide points: In the analysis, a 13 V-J model separated ophthalmopathy from stable hyperthyroidism.

Comment on this clonotype: What it recognizes is unknown.

The study defined stable Graves' hyperthyroidism as no ophthalmopathy progression within 18 months. PBMCs were sourced from over 8.5 ml fresh peripheral blood. CDR1 and CDR2 from the germline V gene are DFQATT and SNEGSKA (reference sequence). V lost 6 bases to trimming and J lost 0 bases; unmatched junction nucleotides: 7. The CDR3 loop spans 15 amino acids. The TCR beta CDR3 regions underwent amplification using RNA transcripts as the source. In the first-round RT-PCR of the TCR CDR3, the HTBI primer set was used. MiXCR was run by TCRdb on the multiplex PCR reads, yielding one entry per CDR3 protein. The sample records 450,000 to 600,000 distinct CDR3 sequences, approximately 15% being singletons.

The chain combines TRBV20-1 with TRBJ2-7, with TRBD2 identical over 11 bases. The sequencing input was blood. This TCR was recovered from a woman in her thirties or forties with Graves' hyperthyroidism. DNA of the CDR3: TGCAGTGCGCGGACTAGCGGGCCTAGCTCCTACGAGCAGTACTTC. It codes for CSARTSGPSSYEQYF.